This T cell receptor (beta chain) is from a study of neurological immune-mediated disorders. Study-level findings and limits: The study found no CDR3 amino acid sequences shared by expanded clones across subjects, suggesting private repertoires in all groups.

This CDR3 comprises 15 residues. Trimming at V came to 4 bases and at J to 2 bases, leaving 4 bases not matched to a gene. The germline V gene encodes CDR1 SGHRS and CDR2 YFSETQ. In its sample, this clonotype was seen many times. Its antigen is as yet unknown. With 10-nucleotide random UMIs included, cDNA was synthesized by 5'RACE. A single record per CDR3 protein comes from TCRdb applying MiXCR to the 5' RACE reads. The sample lists tens of thousands of distinct CDR3 sequences, about 13% seen once, with under 5.5% in the top ten. Time point given: longitudinal time-point 1 (baseline). The unsorted libraries were produced from 2 million PBMCs held at -80 C.

The sequence was obtained from a female donor with HTLV-1-associated myelopathy (HAM/TSP). Sample: PBMCs. The J gene is TRBJ2-5, the V gene TRBV5-1, with 11 bases that match TRBD2. The CDR3 DNA follows: TGCGCCAGCAGCCCGGTAGCGGGGGGGCAAGAGACCCAGTACTTC. Residues: CASSPVAGGQETQYF.